The 26 T cell receptor beta chains reported below all come from one sample, sequenced in a study of blood T cells in healthy people across ages (dated by TCRdb to 2014 to 2015). To prepare the library, 5' RACE was applied. These reads were obtained on an Illumina HiSeq 2500. A second PCR of about 7 to 12 cycles was run with a J-beta primer mix and a sample-barcoded 5' primer. Starting from the raw public reads, TCRdb applied fastp trimming at Q25, assembled clones with MiXCR and retained in-frame beta chains. Rows merge per CDR3 protein into single entries with the most common DNA and genes. The sample table records roughly 1,800,000 distinct CDR3 sequences; about 49% of these occur just once. The top ten clonotypes cover less than 2.5% of the sample. Sequenced sample: blood. Source of these receptors: a woman aged 40 to 55 in good health.

Notes on this clonotype: One junction end does not reproduce the germline sequence, and a read error may be involved. This chain links TRBV7-9 with TRBJ2-1; the match to TRBD2 covers 8 bases. The CDR3 runs 17 residues. CDR1 and CDR2 (germline): SEHNR, FQNEAQ (reference sequence). The CDR3 reads CASSSTLSGNSYNERYF. The DNA of the CDR3 is TGTGCCAGCAGCTCTACTCTTAGCGGGAACTCCTACAATGAGCGGTACTTC.

This clonotype was observed a handful of times. This chain uses TRBV13 with TRBJ2-7; D unresolved. The germline V and J ends were trimmed by 3 bases and 2 bases, with 8 bases remaining between them. The CDR3 loop spans 13 amino acids. CDR1 is PRHDT and CDR2 is FYEKMQ in the germline V gene (reference sequence). Here the CDR3 DNA reads TGTGCCAGCAGCTTCGACCCTGCCTACGAGCAGTACTTC. Protein sequence: CASSFDPAYEQYF.

This rearrangement joins TRBV2 to TRBJ2-3; D remains ambiguous. The CDR3 covers 15 residues. V shed 4 bases and J shed 4 bases, with 15 bases lying between them. Per germline, CDR1 SNHLY and CDR2 FYNNEI. CDR3 DNA sequence: TGTGCCAGCAGTGCCGGGCTTGGAAACTCAGATACGCAGTATTTT. It translates to CASSAGLGNSDTQYF.

This clonotype was observed a few times. The V gene is TRBV6-2 or TRBV6-3, the J gene TRBJ2-3; 7 nucleotides align to TRBD2. This CDR3 is 15 amino acids long. J was trimmed by 2 bases and V by 4 bases; bases with no gene match: 6. The V gene's germline CDR1 is MNHEY and CDR2 SVGEGT. The CDR3, as DNA: TGTGCCAGCAGTTCGGGACTATTGTACACAGATACGCAGTATTTT. The encoded protein is CASSSGLLYTDTQYF.

The rearrangement uses TRBV12-3 or TRBV12-4 and TRBJ2-6; D unclear. V lost 7 bases and J lost 0, with 13 bases in between. The CDR3 spans 16 residues. CDR3 coding DNA: TGTGCCAGCACCAAAACCGTTAGCTCTGGGGCCAACGTCCTGACTTTC. Protein product: CASTKTVSSGANVLTF.

The chain combines TRBV20-1 with TRBJ2-3; D may be TRBD1 or TRBD2 (6 bases each). With 0 bases removed from V and 3 bases from J, the gap between germline ends came to 16 bases. The CDR3 runs 16 residues. Germline-derived CDR1 and CDR2 are DFQATT and SNEGSKA (reference sequence). The CDR3, as DNA: TGCAGTGCTAGAGATGGAGGGGGGCGGGGAACAGATACGCAGTATTTT. Amino acid sequence: CSARDGGGRGTDTQYF.

The chain combines TRBV19 with TRBJ1-5; TRBD1 matches at 8 bases. The CDR3 is 15 amino acids. V lost 6 bases and J lost 3; bases outside the gene matches: 7. Germline CDR1 LNHDA, CDR2 SQIVND (reference sequence). The CDR3 spells CASREDRGYNQPQHF. The DNA of the CDR3 is TGTGCCAGTAGAGAAGACAGGGGCTACAATCAGCCCCAGCATTTT. Based on the CDR3 plus reference TRBV19 and TRBJ1-5, the full variable domain is DGGITQSPKYLFRKEGQNVTLSCEQNLNHDAMYWYRQDPGQGLRLIYYSQIVNDFQKGDIAEGYSVSREKKESFPLTVTSAQKNPTAFYLCASREDRGYNQPQHFGDGTRLSIL.

In DNA form, the CDR3 reads TGTGCCAGCAGCCGAGGACTAGCGGGAGATACGCAGTATTTT. As protein: CASSRGLAGDTQYF. V gene TRBV14 combines with J gene TRBJ2-3; TRBD2 matches at 11 bases. The CDR3 totals 14 residues. The J segment lost 5 bases and the V segment lost 4 bases, leaving 2 bases of the junction unmatched. Germline CDR1 reads SGHDN; CDR2 reads FVKESK.

The chain employs TRBV4-1 and TRBJ2-7; tentative D call: TRBD2 (7 bases). Germline V gene data show CDR1 as MGHRA and CDR2 as YSYEKL. The ends were cut back, 8 bases at V and 6 bases at J, with 14 bases in the middle. This CDR3 is built from 12 residues. The CDR3: CASGGGSGEQYF. The CDR3 DNA follows: TGCGCCAGCGGGGGGGGCTCGGGCGAGCAGTACTTC.

This clonotype was seen only a few times. This chain joins TRBV12-3 or TRBV12-4 and TRBJ1-4; tentative D call: TRBD1 (6 bases). The CDR3 loop spans 17 amino acids. The V end lost 6 bases, the J end lost 5 bases, and 22 bases lay between the germline ends. The CDR3: CASRSDSPQKKNEKLFF. Here the CDR3 DNA reads TGTGCCAGCAGGTCGGACAGTCCGCAGAAAAAAAATGAAAAACTGTTTTTT.

This clonotype was seen just once. The chain links TRBV12-3 or TRBV12-4 to TRBJ1-5; 7 bases line up with TRBD1. The V and J ends lost 2 bases and 2 bases, in that order; junction bases with no gene match: 12. This CDR3 is 18 amino acids long. CDR3 DNA: TGTGCCAGCAGTTTATCTACAGAGGGGGCAATACGCAATCAGCCCCAGCATTTT. It specifies CASSLSTEGAIRNQPQHF.

V usage is TRBV21-1 and J usage is TRBJ1-5; the D call TRBD1 from the table was never checked on the DNA. TRBV21-1 is described as a pseudogene. The CDR3 length is 14 residues. The CDR3 spells CASPGEEGNQPQHF. CDR3 bases: TGTGCCAGCCCCGGGGAGGAGGGCAATCAGCCCCAGCATTTT.

A single count supports this clonotype. A read error may produce the germline difference seen at one junction end. V usage is TRBV9 and J usage is TRBJ1-2; D ambiguous. The germline gives CDR1 SGDLS, CDR2 YYNGEE. The CDR3 extends over 15 amino acids. The CDR3, as DNA: TGTGCCGGCAGCGTAGAGGGAATTCTCCACTATGGCTACACCTTC. Residues: CAGSVEGILHYGYTF.

This clonotype has just a few counts. The rearrangement joins TRBV10-3 to TRBJ1-2, with 9 bases matching TRBD1. V lost 8 bases, J lost 8 bases, and 9 bases stayed unmatched. This CDR3 is 13 amino acids long. The germline V gene has CDR1 ENHRY and CDR2 SYGVKD. The CDR3 sequence is CAIGPGQGTGYTF. CDR3 DNA sequence: TGTGCCATCGGACCGGGACAGGGTACAGGCTACACCTTC.

This clonotype was seen at least ten times. The chain recombines TRBV7-2 with TRBJ1-1; perhaps TRBD1 as D (6 bases). Trimming left V 7 bases short and J 1 base short, with 10 bases between. The CDR3 runs to 13 residues. Germline V gives CDR1 SGHTA, CDR2 FQGNSA. CDR3 bases: TGTGCCAGCAATAGGGGGGGGAACACTGAAGCTTTCTTT. This codes for CASNRGGNTEAFF.

In this sample, this clonotype turned up a few times. The rearrangement joins TRBV7-9 to TRBJ2-1, with TRBD1 identical over 10 bases. Germline loops: CDR1 SEHNR, CDR2 FQNEAQ (reference sequence). After removal of 5 bases from V and 4 bases from J, the junction contained 5 bases not matched to a gene. This CDR3 is built from 15 residues. The CDR3 region is CASSPDRGRYNEQFF. The CDR3, as DNA: TGTGCCAGCAGCCCCGACAGGGGGCGGTACAATGAGCAGTTCTTC.

The rearrangement links TRBV7-2 to TRBJ2-5; D might be TRBD1 (6 bases). The CDR3 spans 16 residues. V gave up 5 bases and J gave up 1 base, with 17 bases separating them. The V gene's germline CDR1 is SGHTA and CDR2 FQGNSA. The CDR3 loop reads CASSGQTGALQETQYF. In DNA form, the CDR3 reads TGTGCCAGCAGCGGTCAGACAGGAGCTCTCCAAGAGACCCAGTACTTC.

This clonotype was detected only a few times. This chain uses TRBV27 with TRBJ2-1; D remains ambiguous. The CDR3 covers 15 residues. The V and J ends lost 5 bases and 6 bases respectively, with 17 bases between them. CDR1 is MNHEY, CDR2 SMNVEV, per germline (reference sequence). The CDR3, as DNA: TGTGCCAGCAGTATCCTGACCGGTGGGTCCAATGAGCAGTTCTTC. Protein: CASSILTGGSNEQFF.

The chain is built from TRBV6-6 and TRBJ2-1; 9 nucleotides agree with TRBD1. Germline assignment: CDR1 MNHNY and CDR2 SVGAGI (reference sequence). The CDR3 sequence is 16 residues long. V dropped 0 bases and J dropped 8; count of bases not matched to a gene: 8. DNA for the CDR3: TGTGCCAGCAGTTACTCTACCGGGACAGGGACCGATGAGCAGTTCTTC. This sequence encodes CASSYSTGTGTDEQFF.

This clonotype was seen a handful of times. The chain couples TRBV5-6 to TRBJ1-2; perhaps TRBD1 as D (6 bases). This CDR3 is 15 amino acids long. CDR1 is SGHDT, CDR2 YYEEEE, per germline. V lost 4 bases, J lost 1 base, and 14 bases lay in between. The CDR3 reads CASSLGQLSNYGYTF. CDR3 bases: TGTGCCAGCAGCCTAGGACAGCTGAGTAACTATGGCTACACCTTC.

Only one count was recorded for this clonotype. This chain joins TRBV7-3 and TRBJ1-1; weak D call: TRBD1 (5 bases). V was cut by 2 bases and J by 4 bases, with 11 bases left in between. Germline V CDR1 and CDR2: SGHTA, FQGTGA. The CDR3 extends over 14 amino acids. DNA of the CDR3: TGTGCCAGCAGCTTACTGGGGGTGACCACTGAAGCTTTCTTT. The encoded protein is CASSLLGVTTEAFF.

Ten or more counts support this clonotype. The chain carries TRBV28 and TRBJ1-5, with D possibly matching TRBD1 (5 bases). Trimming took off 4 bases at V and 6 bases at J, with 13 bases between the two ends. This CDR3 is 14 amino acids long. Germline V gives CDR1 MDHEN, CDR2 SYDVKM. CDR3 nucleotide sequence: TGTGCCAGCAGTTCCCAGGGAAAGTCTCAGCCCCAGCATTTT. It is translated as CASSSQGKSQPQHF.

The CDR3 reads CASSLSTTHYEQYF. The CDR3 region has the DNA TGTGCCAGCAGTTTATCGACTACCCACTACGAGCAGTACTTC. This chain connects TRBV27 to TRBJ2-7, with TRBD2 as a possible D gene (5 bases). Germline lookup yields CDR1 MNHEY and CDR2 SMNVEV (reference sequence). The CDR3 length is 14 residues. Trimming stripped 0 bases from V and 3 bases from J, with 9 bases between.

This clonotype was observed a few times. The V call is TRBV5-1, the J call TRBJ2-1; TRBD2 matches at 8 bases. CDR1 and CDR2 (germline): SGHRS, YFSETQ. The CDR3 runs to 16 residues. With V trimmed by 3 bases and J by 2 bases, 7 bases remained unmatched. CDR3 DNA sequence: TGCGCCAGCAGCTCCTTAGCGGGGTCCCCCTACAATGAGCAGTTCTTC. Translating gives CASSSLAGSPYNEQFF.

The chain links TRBV6-5 to TRBJ1-5; 9 bases match TRBD1. Germline V gene lookup returns CDR1 MNHEY and CDR2 SVGAGI. V trimming: 6 bases; J trimming: 0 bases; junction bases outside the gene matches: 3. The CDR3 runs to 15 residues. As DNA, the CDR3 is TGTGCCAGCAGAACGGACAGGGGTAGCAATCAGCCCCAGCATTTT. Translated: CASRTDRGSNQPQHF.

The chain carries TRBV12-3 or TRBV12-4 and TRBJ1-1; possibly TRBD1 for D (6 bases). CDR3 length equals 15 residues. The V end was cut by 5 bases, the J end by 0 bases, with 13 bases between. CDR3 DNA: TGTGCCAGCAGTCCCACAGGGATTGTGAACACTGAAGCTTTCTTT. As protein: CASSPTGIVNTEAFF.